The 23 T cell receptor beta chains below all came from one sample that was sequenced in a study of blood T cells in healthy people across ages. A sample-barcoded 5' primer and a J-beta primer mix were used in a second PCR of roughly 7 to 11 cycles. Each CDR3 protein is one row after TCRdb ran MiXCR on the 5' RACE reads. Of around 970,000 distinct CDR3 sequences in the sample, 45% to 60% were seen once. The sample consisted of blood. Receptor source: a woman aged 55-70 years in good health.

The rearrangement uses TRBV29-1 and TRBJ2-7; 9 bases align to TRBD2. CDR1 is SQVTM and CDR2 is ANQGSEA in the germline V gene. There are 13 residues in the CDR3. Trimming removed 3 bases from V and 6 bases from J; junction bases left unmatched: 6. CDR3 residues: CSVEGSGSGEQYF. The CDR3 coding sequence is TGCAGCGTTGAGGGTAGCGGGAGTGGCGAGCAGTACTTC.

This clonotype showed up just once. This chain joins TRBV7-3 and TRBJ2-5, with D perhaps matching TRBD1 (8 bases). The V end lost 5 bases, the J end lost 11 bases, and 21 bases lay between the germline ends. Germline V CDR1 and CDR2: SGHTA, FQGTGA. CDR3 length: 14 amino acids. The CDR3 reads CASSPRGRESEQYF. CDR3 DNA: TGTGCCAGCAGCCCCAGGGGGCGGGAGAGTGAGCAGTACTTC.

CDR3 protein: CASSRGSAGLQETQYF. The CDR3 nucleotides read TGTGCCAGCAGCCGCGGGTCGGCGGGACTTCAAGAGACCCAGTACTTC. The chain combines TRBV3-1 with TRBJ2-5, with D maybe TRBD2 (6 bases). The CDR3 has 16 amino acids. The V end lost 4 bases, the J end lost 2 bases, and 17 bases lay between the germline ends. Germline V gene sequence: CDR1 LGHDT, CDR2 YNNKEL (reference sequence).

The V gene is TRBV14, the J gene TRBJ1-2; D is undetermined. The CDR3 spans 13 residues. Between the trimmed V and J ends, which lost 4 bases and 9 bases, there was a span of 15 bases. Germline values: CDR1 SGHDN, CDR2 FVKESK. The CDR3 coding sequence is TGTGCCAGCAGCCCCATGACACGCACAAGCTACACCTTC. Translated: CASSPMTRTSYTF.

This clonotype was observed a handful of times. The rearrangement joins TRBV7-2 to TRBJ2-5, with 10 bases lining up with TRBD2. V was pared by 2 bases and J by 2 bases, with 8 bases of the junction left unmatched. Germline lookup yields CDR1 SGHTA and CDR2 FQGNSA. This CDR3 spans 17 amino acids. The chain's CDR3 is CASSLWASGSSQETQYF. The DNA of the CDR3 is TGTGCCAGCAGCTTATGGGCTAGCGGGAGTAGTCAAGAGACCCAGTACTTC.

The rearrangement joins TRBV7-2 to TRBJ1-1; D is possibly TRBD1 (6 bases). The germline CDR1 and CDR2 sequences are SGHTA and FQGNSA. The CDR3 totals 14 residues. V was clipped by 2 bases and J by 4 bases, with 11 bases between them. Written as DNA, the CDR3 is TGTGCCAGCAGCTTAAGCAGGGGCCGCACTGAAGCTTTCTTT. Its translation: CASSLSRGRTEAFF.

The rearrangement links TRBV13 to TRBJ1-6; D may be TRBD1 (6 bases). Germline assignment: CDR1 PRHDT and CDR2 FYEKMQ (reference sequence). V lost 4 bases and J lost 7, with 11 bases in between. This CDR3 comprises 14 residues. CDR3 in amino acids: CASSSRTANSPLHF. The CDR3 region has the DNA TGTGCCAGCAGCTCGCGGACAGCCAATTCACCCCTCCACTTT.

This clonotype has only a few counts. The chain has TRBV28 and TRBJ2-3; D gene ambiguous. V was trimmed by 3 bases and J by 5 bases, leaving 15 bases between them. This CDR3 is 15 amino acids long. Germline CDR1 and CDR2: MDHEN and SYDVKM. CDR3 in DNA: TGTGCCAGCAGTTTGATGAGTATTCTTGGAGATACGCAGTATTTT. Translated, it gives CASSLMSILGDTQYF.

This clonotype has only a few counts. This chain joins TRBV29-1 and TRBJ2-5; 7 nucleotides line up with TRBD2. The end of the DNA aligns better with TRBJ2-7, so the J call may be wrong. CDR1 SQVTM and CDR2 ANQGSEA come from the germline V gene. This CDR3 is built from 14 residues. As DNA, the CDR3 is TGCAGCGTTGTATTTGGGACTACAGTCTACGAGCAGTACTTC. It yields the protein CSVVFGTTVYEQYF.

This clonotype was detected a few times. The rearrangement uses TRBV4-1 and TRBJ2-5; the match to TRBD1 covers 9 bases. The CDR3 spans 15 residues. CDR1 is MGHRA, CDR2 YSYEKL, per germline. V lost 0 bases and J lost 3; bases outside the gene matches: 2. DNA for the CDR3: TGCGCCAGCAGCCAAGAGGACAGGGGCGAAGAGACCCAGTACTTC. It encodes CASSQEDRGEETQYF.

CDR3 coding DNA: TGCAGTGCCCGAGCCCCAGCGGGAGAATACGAGCAGTACTTC. As protein: CSARAPAGEYEQYF. The chain is built from TRBV20-1 and TRBJ2-1, with 8 bases fitting TRBD2. The end of the DNA fits TRBJ2-7 better, so the J call may be wrong. The length of the CDR3 is 14 residues. Germline CDR1 DFQATT, CDR2 SNEGSKA (reference sequence).

J is TRBJ2-2 and V is TRBV29-1; possible D gene TRBD2, 7 bases. V shed 7 bases and J shed 0 bases, with 18 bases lying between them. This CDR3 has 16 residues. Per germline, CDR1 SQVTM and CDR2 ANQGSEA. CDR3 region: CSAWGGRVPNTGELFF. The CDR3 DNA follows: TGCAGCGCCTGGGGGGGCAGGGTACCGAACACCGGGGAGCTGTTTTTT.

The chain uses TRBV2 and TRBJ2-7; 8 positions match TRBD1. Germline CDR1 and CDR2: SNHLY and FYNNEI. With V trimmed by 8 bases and J by 5 bases, 11 bases remained unmatched. The CDR3 length is 14 residues. The DNA of the CDR3 is TGTGCCAGCCGTTCCGGGACAGGCTTTGACGAGCAGTACTTC. It is translated as CASRSGTGFDEQYF.

The rearrangement uses TRBV4-2 and TRBJ2-3; 12 bases match TRBD2. This CDR3 spans 21 amino acids. Germline trimming cut 0 bases from V and 1 base from J; bases unmatched to any gene: 14. Germline CDR1 is LGHNA and CDR2 is YNFKEQ. The chain's CDR3 is CASSQDPLSLAGGPGTDTQYF. As DNA, the CDR3 is TGTGCCAGCAGCCAAGACCCCCTCAGCCTAGCGGGAGGGCCCGGCACAGATACGCAGTATTTT.

J is TRBJ2-1 and V is TRBV20-1; TRBD1 or TRBD2 may be the D gene (6 bases each). Germline V gene lookup returns CDR1 DFQATT and CDR2 SNEGSKA (reference sequence). This CDR3 has 14 residues. The V end lost 0 bases, the J end lost 10 bases, and 16 bases lay between the germline ends. The CDR3 is CSARDRGLRKEQFF. The CDR3 region has the DNA TGCAGTGCTAGAGATCGGGGGCTTCGGAAAGAGCAGTTCTTC.

CDR3 amino acids: CASTGTPYMRPEQYF. In DNA, the CDR3 is TGTGCCAGCACCGGGACGCCATATATGAGGCCCGAGCAGTACTTC. V and J are TRBV28 and TRBJ2-7, with D perhaps assigned TRBD1 or TRBD2 (5 bases each). The germline V gene encodes CDR1 MDHEN and CDR2 SYDVKM. V lost 7 bases, J lost 6 bases, and 22 bases lay in between. This CDR3 is built from 15 residues.

This clonotype occurred a few times. The CDR3 bases are TGTGCCAGCGGACAGATTACTGGGGCCAACGTCCTGACTTTC. This encodes CASGQITGANVLTF. The genes are TRBV28 and TRBJ2-6; D possibly corresponds to TRBD1 (6 bases). Trimming stripped 8 bases from V and 2 bases from J, with 10 bases between. The CDR3 runs to 14 residues. Germline V gene lookup returns CDR1 MDHEN and CDR2 SYDVKM.

This chain connects TRBV20-1 to TRBJ2-7; D assignment may be TRBD1 or TRBD2 (5 bases each). The CDR3 sequence is 13 residues long. Deletions cut 5 bases from V and 0 bases from J, with 11 bases between. Looked up from germline, CDR1 is DFQATT and CDR2 is SNEGSKA (reference sequence). This chain's CDR3 is CSARDASSYEQYF. The CDR3 DNA sequence: TGCAGTGCTCGGGACGCGAGCTCCTACGAGCAGTACTTC.

Only a few counts were recorded for this clonotype. The chain couples TRBV28 to TRBJ2-7; maybe TRBD1 (5 bases). The germline V gene encodes CDR1 MDHEN and CDR2 SYDVKM. Trimming left V 8 bases short and J 3 bases short, with 20 bases between. CDR3 length: 15 residues. The CDR3 protein is CASSSGFQGFYEQYF. DNA for the CDR3: TGTGCCAGCTCGTCAGGGTTCCAGGGATTCTACGAGCAGTACTTC.

The gene calls are TRBV2 and TRBJ2-4; D is ambiguous. CDR1 and CDR2 from the germline V gene are SNHLY and FYNNEI. Trimming took 6 bases from V and 13 from J, leaving 25 bases between them. The CDR3 is 15 amino acids. In DNA form, the CDR3 reads TGTGCCAGCAGCTTCCTCGGACGGGCCTCCAACAAGCAGTACTTC. It specifies CASSFLGRASNKQYF.

With regard to this clonotype: The germline gene is not matched at one end of the junction; a read error may be the cause. V and J are TRBV5-1 and TRBJ2-3; D remains unclear. Looked up from germline, CDR1 is SGHRS and CDR2 is YFSETQ. The CDR3 has 14 amino acids. CDR3 sequence: CASSSGLGTDTQYF. Written as DNA, the CDR3 is TGTGCCAGCAGCTCCGGTTTGGGCACAGATACGCAGTATTTT. Complete variable domain (other parts from reference TRBV5-1 and TRBJ2-3): KAGVTQTPRYLIKTRGQQVTLSCSPISGHRSVSWYQQTPGQGLQFLFEYFSETQRNKGNFPGRFSGRQFSNSRSEMNVSTLELGDSALYLCASSSGLGTDTQYFGPGTRLTVL.

The chain combines TRBV4-2 with TRBJ2-1; D may be TRBD2 (6 bases). The V end lost 4 bases, the J end lost 3 bases, and 16 bases lay between the germline ends. There are 16 residues in the CDR3. CDR1 and CDR2 (germline): LGHNA, YNFKEQ. This CDR3 is CASSLFSGEGYNEQFF. The DNA of the CDR3 is TGTGCCAGCAGCCTTTTTAGCGGAGAGGGCTACAATGAGCAGTTCTTC.

This sequence joins TRBV4-2 and TRBJ2-7, with TRBD2 identical over 8 bases. Per germline, CDR1 LGHNA and CDR2 YNFKEQ. The J segment lost 3 bases and the V segment lost 1 base, leaving 5 bases of the junction unmatched. The CDR3 spans 15 residues. The CDR3 reads CASSQVGTRHYEQYF. CDR3 DNA sequence: TGTGCCAGCAGCCAAGTCGGGACTAGACACTACGAGCAGTACTTC.